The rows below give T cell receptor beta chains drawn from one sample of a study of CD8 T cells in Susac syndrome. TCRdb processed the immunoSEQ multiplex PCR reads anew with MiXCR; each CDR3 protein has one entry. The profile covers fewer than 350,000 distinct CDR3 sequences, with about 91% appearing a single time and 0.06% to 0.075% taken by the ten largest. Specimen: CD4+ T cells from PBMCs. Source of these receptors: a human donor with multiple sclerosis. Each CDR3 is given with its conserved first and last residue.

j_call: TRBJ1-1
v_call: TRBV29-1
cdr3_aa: CSVGTGDAEAFF

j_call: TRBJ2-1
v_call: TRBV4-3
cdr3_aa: CASSPAGGGPYNEQFF

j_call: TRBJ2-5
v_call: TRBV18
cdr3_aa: CASSPGQAETQYF

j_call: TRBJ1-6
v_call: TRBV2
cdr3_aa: CASSETGRMNSPLHF

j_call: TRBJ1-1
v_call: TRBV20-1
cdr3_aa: CSAPRDRGMNTEAFF

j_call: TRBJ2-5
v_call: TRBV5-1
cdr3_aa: CASSLVGLPQETQYF

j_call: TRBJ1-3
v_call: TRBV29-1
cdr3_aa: CSVKGLPGVNPSGNTIYF

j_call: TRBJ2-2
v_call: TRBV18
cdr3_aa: CASSPIGELFF

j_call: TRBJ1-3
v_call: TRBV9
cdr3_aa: CASSAADAEGNTIYF

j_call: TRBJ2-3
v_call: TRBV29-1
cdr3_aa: CSVRPEQAAGVNTQYF

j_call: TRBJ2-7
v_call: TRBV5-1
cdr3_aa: CASRSGLLAGPNSYEQYF

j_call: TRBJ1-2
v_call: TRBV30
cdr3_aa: CAWSPQGLDGYTF

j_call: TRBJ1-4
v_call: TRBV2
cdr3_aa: CASSLIGPMNANEKLFF

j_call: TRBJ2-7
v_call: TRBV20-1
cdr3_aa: CSAVTGLPDPYEQYF

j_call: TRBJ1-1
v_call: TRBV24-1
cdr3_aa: CATSDRNTEAFF

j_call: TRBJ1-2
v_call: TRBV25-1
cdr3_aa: CASSRHGNNYGYTF